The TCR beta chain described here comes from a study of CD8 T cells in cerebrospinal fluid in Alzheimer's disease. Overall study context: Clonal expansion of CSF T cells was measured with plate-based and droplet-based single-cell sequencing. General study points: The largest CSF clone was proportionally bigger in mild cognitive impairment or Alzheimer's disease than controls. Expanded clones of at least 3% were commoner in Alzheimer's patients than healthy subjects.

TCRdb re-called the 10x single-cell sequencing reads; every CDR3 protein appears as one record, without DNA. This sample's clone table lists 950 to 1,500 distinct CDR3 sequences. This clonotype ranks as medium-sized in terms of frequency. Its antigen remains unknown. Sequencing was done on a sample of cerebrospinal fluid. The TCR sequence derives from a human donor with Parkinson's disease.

The CDR3 protein is CASSLDLSNYGYTF. This chain joins TRBV11-3 and TRBJ1-2. The CDR3 extends over 14 amino acids. Germline V gene data show CDR1 as SGHNT and CDR2 as YENEEA.